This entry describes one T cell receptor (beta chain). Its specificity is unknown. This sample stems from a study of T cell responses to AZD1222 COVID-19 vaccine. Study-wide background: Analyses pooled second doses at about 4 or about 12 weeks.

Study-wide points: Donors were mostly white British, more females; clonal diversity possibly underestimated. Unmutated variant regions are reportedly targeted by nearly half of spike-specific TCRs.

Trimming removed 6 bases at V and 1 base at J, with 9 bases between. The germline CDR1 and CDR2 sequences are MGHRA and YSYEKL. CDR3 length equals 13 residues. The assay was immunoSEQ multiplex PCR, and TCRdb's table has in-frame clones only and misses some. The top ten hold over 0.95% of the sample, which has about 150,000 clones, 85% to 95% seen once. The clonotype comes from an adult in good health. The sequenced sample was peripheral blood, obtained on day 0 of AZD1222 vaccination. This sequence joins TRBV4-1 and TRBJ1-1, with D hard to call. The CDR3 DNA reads TGCGCCAGCAGTCACCCTCGGAACACTGAAGCTTTCTTT. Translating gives CASSHPRNTEAFF.